This T cell receptor (beta chain) was retrieved from a study of blood T cell repertoires in COVID-19. This CDR3 spans 15 amino acids. The trim removed 4 bases at V and 4 bases at J, leaving 5 bases unmatched. Germline V gene sequence: CDR1 SGHAT, CDR2 FQDESV (reference sequence). Profiled with immunoSEQ multiplex PCR; TCRdb holds only in-frame clones, not every one. The sample lists over 250,000 clones; roughly nine tenths were seen once. The source is a woman between 50 and 59 years old who had recovered from COVID-19. The chain recombines TRBV11-1 with TRBJ2-4, with 9 nucleotides matching TRBD1. Source material: PBMCs or T cells enriched from blood (not recorded which). The CDR3 DNA reads TGTGCCAGCAGCTCGGGACAGGGAGTGAAAAACATTCAGTACTTC. Protein: CASSSGQGVKNIQYF.